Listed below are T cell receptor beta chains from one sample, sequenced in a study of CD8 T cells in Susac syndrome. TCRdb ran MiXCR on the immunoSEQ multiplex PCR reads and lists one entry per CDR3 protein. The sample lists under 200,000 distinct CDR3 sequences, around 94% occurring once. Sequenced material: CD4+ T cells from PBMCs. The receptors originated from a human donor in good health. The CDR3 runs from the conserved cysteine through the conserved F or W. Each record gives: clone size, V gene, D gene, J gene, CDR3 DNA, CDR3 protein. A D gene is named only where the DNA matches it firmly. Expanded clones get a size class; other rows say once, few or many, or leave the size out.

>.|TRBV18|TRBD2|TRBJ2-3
TGTGCCAGCTCACCACCGCTAGCGGGGACAGATACGCAGTATTTT
CASSPPLAGTDTQYF
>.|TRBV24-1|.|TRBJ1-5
TGTGCCACCACGATGCAGGGGAAAGGCAATCAGCCCCAGCATTTT
CATTMQGKGNQPQHF
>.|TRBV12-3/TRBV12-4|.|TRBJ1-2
TGTGCCAGCAGCGAAGACAGAATCTATGGCTACACCTTC
CASSEDRIYGYTF
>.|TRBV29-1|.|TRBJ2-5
TGCAGCGTTGAAGGTCCGGCGGGCAGAAGCCAAGAGACCCAGTACTTC
CSVEGPAGRSQETQYF
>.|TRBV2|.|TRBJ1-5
TGTGCCAGCAGCCGGGCACGCGATCAGCCCCAGCATTTT
CASSRARDQPQHF
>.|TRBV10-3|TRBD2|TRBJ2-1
TGTGCCACCTCAGCGGGGGGATTCAATGAGCAGTTCTTC
CATSAGGFNEQFF
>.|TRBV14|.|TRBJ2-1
TGTGCCAGCAGCCCCACCAGGGCAGGTCGTTATGAGCAGTTCTTC
CASSPTRAGRYEQFF
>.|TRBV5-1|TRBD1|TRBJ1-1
TGCGCCAGCAGCTCCCTACAGGGGGTGGAAACTGAAGCTTTCTTT
CASSSLQGVETEAFF
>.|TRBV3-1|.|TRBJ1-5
TGTGCCAGCAGCCAACTCGGACAGAATCAGCCCCAGCATTTT
CASSQLGQNQPQHF
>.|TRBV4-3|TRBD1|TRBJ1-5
TGCGCCAGCAGCCAGAGGACAGGGGATCAGCCCCAGCATTTT
CASSQRTGDQPQHF
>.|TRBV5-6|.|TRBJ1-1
TGTGCCAGCAGAACCGGGACTCACACTGAAGCTTTCTTT
CASRTGTHTEAFF
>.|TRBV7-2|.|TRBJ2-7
TGTGCCAGGCGCCTGGGGATCTCCTACGAGCAGTACTTC
CARRLGISYEQYF
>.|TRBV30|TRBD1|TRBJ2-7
TGTGCCTGGAGGCCGGACAGGCGAACCTACGAGCAGTACTTC
CAWRPDRRTYEQYF
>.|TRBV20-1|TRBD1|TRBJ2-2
TGCAGTGCTAGGGGTCCGGGACAGCTCCCCGGGGAGCTGTTTTTT
CSARGPGQLPGELFF
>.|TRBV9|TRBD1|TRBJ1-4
TGTGCCAGCAACCTACAGGGGGCCGGTGAAAAACTGTTTTTT
CASNLQGAGEKLFF
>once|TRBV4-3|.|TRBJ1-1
TGCGCCAGCAGCCAAGCCGGTGGGTGGACTGAAGCTTTCTTT
CASSQAGGWTEAFF
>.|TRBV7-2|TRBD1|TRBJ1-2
TGTGCCAGCAGCTTAGGTCCCCCGGGACAGGGCGAAGGCTACACCTTC
CASSLGPPGQGEGYTF
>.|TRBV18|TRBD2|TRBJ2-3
TGTGCCAGCTCATCGACTAGCGGGGGCACAGATACGCAGTATTTT
CASSSTSGGTDTQYF
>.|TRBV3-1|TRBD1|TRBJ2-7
TGTGCCAGCGCCAGGGCAGGGGGCCCGTACGAGCAGTACTTC
CASARAGGPYEQYF
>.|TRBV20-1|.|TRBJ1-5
TGCAGTGCTACAACGCAAACAGGGTCTCAGCCCCAGCATTTT
CSATTQTGSQPQHF
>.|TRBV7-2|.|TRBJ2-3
TGTGCCAGCAGCTATGCGTTGGGGCAGTATTTT
CASSYALGQYF
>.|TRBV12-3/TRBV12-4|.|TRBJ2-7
TGTGCCAGCAGTTTAACTGCCGAGCAGTACTTC
CASSLTAEQYF
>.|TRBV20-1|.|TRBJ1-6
TGCAGTGCCAGATGGGGGGGCGGTTCACCCCTCCACTTT
CSARWGGGSPLHF
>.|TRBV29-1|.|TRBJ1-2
TGCAGCGTTGCAGGGCTAAACTATGGCTACACCTTC
CSVAGLNYGYTF
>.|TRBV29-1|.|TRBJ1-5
TGCAGCGTTCTAGACGGGGATAGCAATCAGCCCCAGCATTTT
CSVLDGDSNQPQHF
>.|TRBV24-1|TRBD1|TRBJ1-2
TGTGCCACCAGTGACCCGACAGGGGTGGGGCTTAACGATGGCTACACCTTC
CATSDPTGVGLNDGYTF
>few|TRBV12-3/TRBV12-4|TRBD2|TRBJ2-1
TGTGCCAGCAGCTCCCAACTAGCGTCTAATGAGCAGTTCTTC
CASSSQLASNEQFF
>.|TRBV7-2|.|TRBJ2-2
TGTGCCAGCAGCTTACAGGGTCCGGGCACCGGGGAGCTGTTTTTT
CASSLQGPGTGELFF
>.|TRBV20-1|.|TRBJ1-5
TGCAGTGCTAGCTCCCTTGCGGTTAATCAGCCCCAGCATTTT
CSASSLAVNQPQHF
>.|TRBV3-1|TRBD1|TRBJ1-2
TGTGCCAGCAGCCAAGTGGACGGGAGACAGGGACCTTATGGCTACACCTTC
CASSQVDGRQGPYGYTF
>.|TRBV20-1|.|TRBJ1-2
TGCAGTGCCCCACCGGGACTCAACTATGGCTACACCTTC
CSAPPGLNYGYTF
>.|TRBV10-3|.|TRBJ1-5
TGTGCCAGGTCCCATCAGGGTGGCAATCAGCCCCAGCATTTT
CARSHQGGNQPQHF
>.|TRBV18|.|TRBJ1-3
TGTGCCAGCTCACCAAACAGCCGAGAGATATCTGGAAACACCATATATTTT
CASSPNSREISGNTIYF
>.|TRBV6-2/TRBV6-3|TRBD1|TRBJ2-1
TGTGCCAGCAATTACCGGGACAGGGCTTACAATGAGCAGTTCTTC
CASNYRDRAYNEQFF
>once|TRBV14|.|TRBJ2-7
TGTGCCAGCAGTCTCGTGAGTGGGAACGCCGCCTACGAGCAGTACTTC
CASSLVSGNAAYEQYF
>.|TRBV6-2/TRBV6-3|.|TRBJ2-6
TGTGCCAGCATCCCCAAGGCAGGGGCCGGCGTCCTGACTTTC
CASIPKAGAGVLTF
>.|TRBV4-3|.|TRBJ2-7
TGCGCCAGCAGCCAAGATCTTAGGCAAGGGTACGAGCAGTACTTC
CASSQDLRQGYEQYF
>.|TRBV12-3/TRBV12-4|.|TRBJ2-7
TGTGCCAGCAGCTTTGAGGGGACGCTGGGCGAGCAGTACTTC
CASSFEGTLGEQYF
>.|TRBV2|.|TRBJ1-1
TGTGCCAGCAGTGCCGACACGGGGGGGGAAGCTTTCTTT
CASSADTGGEAFF
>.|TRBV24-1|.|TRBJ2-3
TGTGCCACCAGTGATTTGGCCAGCGGGACAGATACGCAGTATTTT
CATSDLASGTDTQYF
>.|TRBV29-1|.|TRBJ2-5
TGCAGCGTTGAAGATTATCAGGAAGAGACCCAGTACTTC
CSVEDYQEETQYF
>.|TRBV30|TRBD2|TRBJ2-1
TGTGCCTGGAGTGTTACTAGCGGGGGTTTCAATGAGCAGTTCTTC
CAWSVTSGGFNEQFF
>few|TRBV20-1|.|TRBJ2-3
TGCAGTGCTAGGCTGAACACAGATACGCAGTATTTT
CSARLNTDTQYF
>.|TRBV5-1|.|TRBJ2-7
TGCGCCAGCAGCTTCAGACAGGAGATCGACGAGCAGTACTTC
CASSFRQEIDEQYF
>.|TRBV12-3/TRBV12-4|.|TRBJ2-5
TGTGCCAGCAGGGTCCTCACGTCGGAGACCCAGTACTTC
CASRVLTSETQYF
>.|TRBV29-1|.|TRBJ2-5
TGCAGCGTTGGGGTGGGTGGGGAGACCCAGTACTTC
CSVGVGGETQYF
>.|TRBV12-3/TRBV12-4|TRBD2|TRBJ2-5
TGTGCCAGCAGTCCCGGCCGACTAGCGGGGGGGCAAGAGACCCAGTACTTC
CASSPGRLAGGQETQYF
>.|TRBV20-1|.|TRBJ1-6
TGCAGTGCTAGAGAAACCGTACGCTCCTATAATTCACCCCTCCACTTT
CSARETVRSYNSPLHF
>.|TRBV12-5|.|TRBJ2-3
TGTGCTAGTTCAATTGGCAGCACAGATACGCAGTATTTT
CASSIGSTDTQYF
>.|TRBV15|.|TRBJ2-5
TGTGCCACCAGCAGCCGTCTGGGCTCCGAGACCCAGTACTTC
CATSSRLGSETQYF
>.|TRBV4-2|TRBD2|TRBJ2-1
TGTGCCAGCACCACCACTAGCGGGGCTTGGTACAATGAGCAGTTCTTC
CASTTTSGAWYNEQFF
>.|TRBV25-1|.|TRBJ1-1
TGTGCCAGCAGTGAATATCGGTACACTGAAGCTTTCTTT
CASSEYRYTEAFF
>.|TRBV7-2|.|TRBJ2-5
TGTGCCAGCAGCTTAACTCAACAAGAGACCCAGTACTTC
CASSLTQQETQYF
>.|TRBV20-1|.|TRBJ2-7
TGCAGTGCTAGAACGGGGGGCCCAACCTACGAGCAGTACTTC
CSARTGGPTYEQYF